The 32 T cell receptor beta chains listed next were all sequenced from one sample in a study of cytomegalovirus exposure and HLA in healthy donors. With 60 Vbeta and 13 Jbeta primers, the PCR was carried out. TCRdb's copy holds only in-frame clones and misses some; the assay was immunoSEQ multiplex PCR. The sample contains around 110,000 clones, 73% of which appear only once. Sequences were obtained from PBMCs. These receptors came from a man aged 25 to 45 in good health and CMV-seronegative.

The chain combines TRBV20-1 with TRBJ1-1; perhaps TRBD1 as D (5 bases). Germline loops: CDR1 DFQATT, CDR2 SNEGSKA (reference sequence). V lost 2 bases, J lost 7 bases, and 8 bases lay in between. The CDR3 contains 11 residues. The DNA of the CDR3 is TGCAGTGCTAGAAGGGGTTTTGAAGCTTTCTTT. Encoded protein: CSARRGFEAFF.

The rearrangement links TRBV5-1 to TRBJ2-3; D perhaps matches TRBD2 (5 bases). The CDR3 is made up of 14 amino acids. The germline V and J ends were trimmed by 10 bases and 2 bases, with 17 bases remaining between them. Germline assignment: CDR1 SGHRS and CDR2 YFSETQ. The CDR3 region has the DNA TGCGCCTCCCGGACTGGTGGAATCACAGATACGCAGTATTTT. It codes for CASRTGGITDTQYF.

In DNA form, the CDR3 reads TGCAGCGCCCTATCGCAGGTCTCCTACGAGCAGTACTTC. Protein: CSALSQVSYEQYF. The chain joins TRBV29-1 to TRBJ2-7; D remains ambiguous. V was trimmed by 7 bases and J by 0 bases, leaving 13 bases between them. The CDR3 runs 13 residues. Looked up from germline, CDR1 is SQVTM and CDR2 is ANQGSEA.

V gene TRBV11-2 combines with J gene TRBJ1-1; TRBD1 is a possible D gene (5 bases). Trimming cost V 5 bases and J 5 bases, with 15 bases left between them. Germline-derived CDR1 and CDR2 are SGHAT and FQNNGV. The CDR3 runs 14 residues. CDR3: CASSPSGGRTEAFF. The DNA of the CDR3 is TGTGCCAGCAGCCCGAGCGGGGGGAGGACTGAAGCTTTCTTT.

The V gene is TRBV7-2, the J gene TRBJ2-7; 8 bases line up with TRBD2. This CDR3 has 14 amino acids. Germline V gene sequence: CDR1 SGHTA, CDR2 FQGNSA. The V and J ends lost 6 bases and 6 bases, in that order; junction bases with no gene match: 10. This chain's CDR3 is CASSYRGGQSEQYF. The CDR3 nucleotides are TGTGCCAGCAGTTACCGGGGGGGGCAGTCCGAGCAGTACTTC.

The chain is built from TRBV5-1 and TRBJ1-1, with D tentatively TRBD1 (5 bases). Germline CDR1 SGHRS, CDR2 YFSETQ. V was pared by 6 bases and J by 4 bases, with 19 bases between. The CDR3 totals 15 residues. DNA of the CDR3: TGCGCCAGCACCTTACACGGCGGGGGGATCACTGAAGCTTTCTTT. Amino acids: CASTLHGGGITEAFF.

V and J are TRBV9 and TRBJ2-1; 10 bases agree with TRBD2. The germline CDR1 and CDR2 sequences are SGDLS and YYNGEE. With 3 bases clipped from V and 3 bases from J, the junction kept 0 bases outside the gene matches. The CDR3 is 14 amino acids. The CDR3 here is CASSGTSGYNEQFF. The CDR3 bases are TGTGCCAGCAGCGGGACTAGCGGCTACAATGAGCAGTTCTTC.

This clone was observed a few times. The chain combines TRBV6-6 with TRBJ2-1, with D possibly TRBD2 on 6 matching bases. The CDR3 has 14 amino acids. Trimming cost V 0 bases and J 9 bases, with 12 bases left between them. CDR1 and CDR2 from the germline V gene are MNHNY and SVGAGI (reference sequence). CDR3 sequence reads: CASSYSGTWLEQFF. CDR3 bases: TGTGCCAGCAGTTACTCTGGGACTTGGCTTGAGCAGTTCTTC.

For the CDR3, the DNA is TGTGCCACTGGAGCGTCCCGGCTCGATACGCAGTATTTT. Its protein is CATGASRLDTQYF. The chain has TRBV30 and TRBJ2-3; D is unresolved. This CDR3 spans 13 amino acids. V was clipped by 8 bases and J by 6 bases, with 18 bases between them. Germline CDR1 GTSNPN, CDR2 SVGIG (reference sequence).

The chain recombines TRBV9 with TRBJ2-1, with a possible D match to TRBD2 (7 bases). V lost 6 bases and J 1 base, leaving 14 bases between the germline ends. CDR1 is SGDLS, CDR2 YYNGEE, per germline. The CDR3 is made up of 15 amino acids. CDR3 sequence (DNA): TGTGCCAGCACCAATAGGGGGGGGTCCTACAATGAGCAGTTCTTC. This sequence encodes CASTNRGGSYNEQFF.

The chain recombines TRBV7-3 with TRBJ2-5, with a weak D call TRBD1 (7 bases). Trimming stripped 3 bases from V and 7 bases from J, with 24 bases between. CDR3 length: 17 amino acids. Germline V gene sequence: CDR1 SGHTA, CDR2 FQGTGA. The CDR3 DNA follows: TGTGCCAGCAGCTTTCTCTCGACAGGGACTCGCGGTGTGACCCAGTACTTC. Amino acids: CASSFLSTGTRGVTQYF.

This chain's CDR3 is CASSNGQSNQPQHF. The CDR3 DNA is TGTGCCAGCAGTAATGGACAGAGCAATCAGCCCCAGCATTTT. The rearrangement links TRBV6-1 to TRBJ1-5, with TRBD1 as a possible D gene (6 bases). Between the trimmed V and J ends, which lost 5 bases and 1 base, there was a span of 9 bases. This CDR3 comprises 14 residues. From germline, CDR1 is MNHNS and CDR2 SASEGT.

This clone appeared a few times. The genes are TRBV4-1 and TRBJ1-1, with D maybe TRBD1 (6 bases). CDR1 and CDR2 (germline): MGHRA, YSYEKL. The V gene lost 2 bases and the J gene lost 6 bases, with 16 bases spanning the gap. The CDR3 runs 15 residues. CDR3 in DNA: TGCGCCAGCAGCCAACCGACAGGCTCTTTCCCTGAAGCTTTCTTT. This sequence encodes CASSQPTGSFPEAFF.

This chain connects TRBV18 to TRBJ2-7; 9 bases line up with TRBD2. After removal of 2 bases from V and 6 bases from J, the junction contained 11 bases not matched to a gene. The length of the CDR3 is 16 residues. Germline assignment: CDR1 KGHSH and CDR2 LQKENI. CDR3 in DNA: TGTGCCAGCTCACCAAGTGGTGCGAGCGGGAGGCCCGAGCAGTACTTC. It yields the protein CASSPSGASGRPEQYF.

The chain couples TRBV5-1 to TRBJ1-5; the match to TRBD1 covers 8 bases. The junction had 8 bases not matched to a gene; V was cut back by 4 bases and J by 5 bases. Germline V gene data show CDR1 as SGHRS and CDR2 as YFSETQ. The CDR3 is 15 amino acids. This chain's CDR3 is CASSPGQGGDQPQHF. CDR3 DNA: TGCGCCAGCAGCCCCGGACAGGGAGGCGATCAGCCCCAGCATTTT.

This sequence joins TRBV30 and TRBJ2-7, with 8 bases fitting TRBD2. This CDR3 region has 14 residues. CDR1 is GTSNPN, CDR2 SVGIG, per germline (reference sequence). Losses at the gene ends were 0 bases for V and 7 bases for J; bases not matched to a gene: 8. The CDR3 DNA follows: TGTGCCTGGAGTGTTACGGGGGGGACGGAGGAGCAGTACTTC. This codes for CAWSVTGGTEEQYF. The full variable domain, in which reference TRBV30 and TRBJ2-7 provide the parts outside the CDR3, is SQTIHQWPATLVQPVGSPLSLECTVEGTSNPNLYWYRQAAGRGLQLLFYSVGIGQISSEVPQNLSASRPQDRQFILSSKKLLLSDSGFYLCAWSVTGGTEEQYFGPGTRLTVT.

The chain combines TRBV18 with TRBJ2-7; 8 nucleotides align to TRBD1. This CDR3 region has 14 residues. Germline CDR1 is KGHSH and CDR2 is LQKENI. V shed 2 bases and J 7 bases; nucleotides not matched to a gene: 7. The CDR3 bases are TGTGCCAGCTCACCAAGAGACAGGGGATGGGAGCAGTACTTC. As protein: CASSPRDRGWEQYF.

This sequence joins TRBV5-1 and TRBJ2-2, with 7 bases that match TRBD2. With V trimmed by 4 bases and J by 3 bases, 6 bases remained unmatched. The CDR3 has 15 residues. CDR1 SGHRS and CDR2 YFSETQ come from the germline V gene. The DNA of the CDR3 is TGCGCCAGCAGCGCCGGGGGGTTCGACACCGGGGAGCTGTTTTTT. Residues: CASSAGGFDTGELFF.

Only one count was recorded for this clone. The chain recombines TRBV4-1 with TRBJ1-2; 8 bases agree with TRBD1. Germline V CDR1 and CDR2: MGHRA, YSYEKL. Unmatched junction bases numbered 8, after V lost 1 base and J lost 7 bases. CDR3 length: 15 residues. This CDR3 is CASSQAGGVIGGYTF. Written as DNA, the CDR3 is TGCGCCAGCAGCCAAGCAGGGGGCGTAATCGGTGGCTACACCTTC.

Points on this clone: One end of the junction fails to match germline, which may point to a read error. The gene calls are TRBV10-2 and TRBJ1-1; D is possibly TRBD1 (6 bases). The CDR3 has 15 residues. In germline, CDR1 is WSHSY, CDR2 SAAADI. The CDR3 bases are TGCGCCAGCAGTCCCCCGGGGGGGAGGGGGACTGAATCTTTCTTT. Translating gives CASSPPGGRGTESFF.

The chain uses TRBV11-1 and TRBJ2-7, with TRBD1 matching 7 bases. Germline V lookup: CDR1 SGHAT, CDR2 FQDESV (reference sequence). This CDR3 contains 14 residues. Trimming removed 5 bases from V and 2 bases from J; junction bases left unmatched: 6. The CDR3 bases are TGTGCCAGCAGCACGACAGGGTCAGCCTACGAGCAGTACTTC. This encodes CASSTTGSAYEQYF.

In this sample, this clone turned up many times. The chain employs TRBV4-1 and TRBJ1-5, with unresolved D. The CDR3 has 14 amino acids. Germline loops: CDR1 MGHRA, CDR2 YSYEKL. V was pared by 1 base and J by 7 bases, with 11 bases between. DNA for the CDR3: TGCGCCAGCAGCCAAGTGGGGAGTCGGCAGCCCCAGCATTTT. Protein product: CASSQVGSRQPQHF.

The chain recombines TRBV6-1 with TRBJ2-7; the D gene is possibly TRBD1 (5 bases). Trimming shortened V by 6 bases and J by 1 base, and 7 bases separated the two germline ends. Germline values: CDR1 MNHNS, CDR2 SASEGT. The CDR3 length is 12 residues. CDR3 bases: TGTGCCAGCAGCGCAGGGTCCTACGAGCAGTACTTC. Protein: CASSAGSYEQYF.

The chain joins TRBV29-1 to TRBJ2-1; D not certain. Germline V CDR1 and CDR2: SQVTM, ANQGSEA. V gave up 6 bases and J gave up 10 bases, with 13 bases separating them. This CDR3 is 11 amino acids long. The CDR3 DNA sequence: TGCAGCGTGAGTGATCTACCGGAGCAGTTCTTC. It translates to CSVSDLPEQFF.

V is TRBV9 and J is TRBJ2-1; 10 nucleotides match TRBD2. Losses at the gene ends were 4 bases for V and 5 bases for J; bases not matched to a gene: 6. This CDR3 spans 15 amino acids. CDR1 and CDR2 (germline): SGDLS, YYNGEE. CDR3 nucleotide sequence: TGTGCCAGCAGCCCCCGCGGGACTAGCGACAATGAGCAGTTCTTC. As protein: CASSPRGTSDNEQFF.

The chain uses TRBV7-9 and TRBJ2-7; TRBD1 agrees at 7 bases. Per the germline V gene, CDR1 is SEHNR and CDR2 is FQNEAQ (reference sequence). This CDR3 region has 14 residues. Trimming cost V 5 bases and J 4 bases; bases outside gene matches: 8. CDR3 protein: CASSTRDRPYEQYF. CDR3 nucleotide sequence: TGTGCCAGCAGCACCCGGGACAGACCGTACGAGCAGTACTTC.

The chain links TRBV9 to TRBJ2-1, with TRBD2 matching 10 bases. CDR3 length: 18 amino acids. The germline V gene has CDR1 SGDLS and CDR2 YYNGEE. Losses at the gene ends were 0 bases for V and 4 bases for J; bases not matched to a gene: 10. In DNA form, the CDR3 reads TGTGCCAGCAGCGTAGCGGGATCTAGCGGGAGAGAATACAATGAGCAGTTCTTC. This translates into CASSVAGSSGREYNEQFF.

The V call is TRBV27, the J call TRBJ2-7; 10 bases fit TRBD2. Looked up from germline, CDR1 is MNHEY and CDR2 is SMNVEV (reference sequence). V shed 5 bases and J 2 bases; nucleotides not matched to a gene: 24. The CDR3 spans 21 residues. The CDR3 DNA is TGTGCCAGCAGTCCTCGTTTGGTGTCGCTCGAAGCGGGAGGGTCGGCCTACGAGCAGTACTTC. Its protein product is CASSPRLVSLEAGGSAYEQYF.

The rearrangement uses TRBV27 and TRBJ1-1; D gene uncertain. The CDR3 covers 14 residues. V lost 0 bases and J lost 2, with 7 bases in between. Germline assignment: CDR1 MNHEY and CDR2 SMNVEV (reference sequence). Here the CDR3 DNA reads TGTGCCAGCAGTTTATCGCTAGATAACACTGAAGCTTTCTTT. Protein sequence: CASSLSLDNTEAFF.

The chain links TRBV28 to TRBJ1-4; no clear D gene. Trimming cost V 7 bases and J 6 bases, with 9 bases left between them. This CDR3 contains 12 residues. CDR1 MDHEN and CDR2 SYDVKM come from the germline V gene. CDR3 sequence reads: CASTLDYEKLFF. CDR3 DNA: TGTGCCAGCACCCTAGACTATGAAAAACTGTTTTTT. Combining the CDR3 with reference TRBV28 and TRBJ1-4 gives the whole variable domain DVKVTQSSRYLVKRTGEKVFLECVQDMDHENMFWYRQDPGLGLRLIYFSYDVKMKEKGDIPEGYSVSREKKERFSLILESASTNQTSMYLCASTLDYEKLFFGSGTQLSVL.

The chain recombines TRBV2 with TRBJ1-4; D is unclear. Deletions cut 4 bases from V and 5 bases from J, with 11 bases between. Germline values: CDR1 SNHLY, CDR2 FYNNEI. This CDR3 is 14 amino acids long. CDR3 amino acids: CASSGPGNNEKLFF. CDR3 in DNA: TGTGCCAGCAGTGGGCCAGGCAACAATGAAAAACTGTTTTTT.

This sequence joins TRBV11-2 and TRBJ2-3, with 8 bases that match TRBD2. V lost 0 bases and J lost 4; bases outside the gene matches: 15. Germline assignment: CDR1 SGHAT and CDR2 FQNNGV. CDR3 length: 19 residues. The CDR3 reads CASSLDHRLAYQEADTQYF. For the CDR3, the DNA is TGTGCCAGCAGCTTAGATCATAGACTAGCGTATCAAGAGGCAGATACGCAGTATTTT.